This T cell receptor (beta chain) was identified during a study of regulatory T cells in long-lasting Graves disease. Study-wide results and caveats: Favoring TRBV28, TRBJ1-2 and TRBJ2-5 was a feature seen in persistent disease.

Through Arm-PCR of CDR3 regions and iRepertoire HTBI primers, TCR beta libraries were built. In TCRdb, the multiplex PCR reads were re-called with MiXCR into one record per CDR3 protein. Of hundreds of thousands of distinct CDR3 sequences in the sample, roughly 16% were seen once. Regarding this clonotype: The antigen is not known. An end of the junction does not agree with germline; a read error may underlie this.

Germline V CDR1 and CDR2: SGHDT, YYEEEE. The CDR3 has 14 residues. Time point specified: newly diagnosed GD, antithyroid drugs for less than 3 months. Researchers made the TCR library from RNA that was extracted from PBMCs. The same specimen was also included in a second study, on T cells in Graves' hyperthyroidism and ophthalmopathy.

V gene TRBV5-6 combines with J gene TRBJ2-7; possible D gene TRBD2, 5 bases. Sample: peripheral blood mononuclear cells (PBMCs), taken at new diagnosis, from a patient treated with antithyroid drugs. The sequence derives from a woman aged 30 to 39 with Graves disease. The CDR3 nucleotides read TGTGCCAGCAGCTTTCGGCCTAGCTCCTACAAGCAGTACTTC. It codes for CASSFRPSSYKQYF.